In its sample, the clone carrying this T cell receptor beta chain was seen a few times. Its antigen is currently unknown. At one end the junction does not follow the germline gene, possibly because of a read error. This sample was taken from a study of T-cell memory formation after mild COVID-19. For the study at large: Largely, TCR clusters stayed within a single donor. Findings of the study overall: CD4+ clones that contracted lay mainly in CM and EM; CD8+ ones lay in EMRA.

Each CDR3 protein gets one entry after TCRdb re-called the 5' RACE reads with MiXCR. The data show about 500,000 distinct CDR3 sequences, with 20% seen just once and approximately 13% held by the top ten. The clonotype originates from an adult woman who had mild COVID-19 (a few samples of this study predate the infection). Cell type and time point are not known. What was sequenced was PBMCs or a T cell subset sorted from them (not recorded which).

CDR3 sequence reads: CASSPTGYGELVF. In nucleotides, the CDR3 is TGTGCCAGCAGCCCTACGGGATACGGGGAGCTGGTTTTT. The chain uses TRBV6-2 or TRBV6-3 and TRBJ2-2, with D perhaps matching TRBD2 (5 bases). CDR3 length equals 13 residues. Germline assignment: CDR1 MNHEY and CDR2 SVGEGT.